The rows below give T cell receptor beta chains drawn from one sample of a study of T cell changes during pregnancy in multiple sclerosis. Profiled with immunoSEQ multiplex PCR; TCRdb holds only in-frame clones, not every one. The repertoire consists of about 50,000 clones, with around nine tenths occurring once and the leading ten covering less than 0.4%. The source material was CD4+ T cells from peripheral blood mononuclear cells, sampled before pregnancy. Receptors originate from a female donor with multiple sclerosis, enrolled in a pregnancy study. Both conserved end residues are part of each CDR3. The D gene is left open where the match is weak.

TRBJ2-1,TRBV7-3,TRBD2,CASSLGLGGRSLRDNEQFF
TRBJ2-7,TRBV6-5,NA,CASSYGLTYEQYF
TRBJ2-7,TRBV7-2,NA,CASSLEGGPYEQYF
TRBJ2-5,TRBV28,TRBD2,CASSGGGSTETQYF
TRBJ2-7,TRBV29-1,TRBD1,CSVSGGTGGHHEQYF
TRBJ1-2,TRBV5-1,NA,CASSPAWQGYTF
TRBJ2-1,TRBV19,TRBD2,CASSIAGTRNNEQFF
TRBJ2-7,TRBV30,NA,CAWRRGSDEQYF
TRBJ2-1,TRBV27,NA,CASKEGGNSYNEQFF
TRBJ2-7,TRBV7-2,TRBD1,CASSLVAAKGAGEQYF
TRBJ1-2,TRBV11-2,TRBD1,CASSAYSGGTAGYTF
TRBJ2-3,TRBV7-2,TRBD2,CASSLGASGRSSTDTQYF
TRBJ2-2,TRBV19,TRBD1,CASSIGTGLSGELFF
TRBJ2-1,TRBV28,TRBD2,CASSSSGRYNEQFF
TRBJ2-7,TRBV5-5,TRBD1,CASSLAGQGVYEQYF
TRBJ1-3,TRBV5-1,TRBD1,CASSQGTVGNTIYF
TRBJ1-3,TRBV19,NA,CASSPTGNTIYF
TRBJ1-1,TRBV18,TRBD1,CASSPTGAGGDTEAFF